The T cell receptor beta chain described here comes from a study of T cell repertoires in cytomegalovirus infection. This clonotype was picked up a small number of times. CDR1 is DFQATT, CDR2 SNEGSKA, per germline (reference sequence). There are 19 residues in the CDR3. After removal of 6 bases from V and 0 bases from J, the junction contained 12 bases not matched to a gene. TCRdb itself ran the reads through MiXCR, one entry per CDR3 protein. The table has 290,000 or so distinct CDR3 sequences, about a tenth seen once; the top ten hold approximately 2.4%. This chain joins TRBV20-1 and TRBJ2-3; 16 bases are a match to TRBD2. The receptor's source is a human donor in good health (CMV status not recorded). Some clones in this sample may be carry-over from other donors' samples. Specimen: PBMCs. The CDR3 reads CSATDRGLAGGTSTDTQYF. The CDR3 nucleotides read TGCAGTGCCACGGACAGGGGACTAGCGGGGGGGACTAGCACAGATACGCAGTATTTT.